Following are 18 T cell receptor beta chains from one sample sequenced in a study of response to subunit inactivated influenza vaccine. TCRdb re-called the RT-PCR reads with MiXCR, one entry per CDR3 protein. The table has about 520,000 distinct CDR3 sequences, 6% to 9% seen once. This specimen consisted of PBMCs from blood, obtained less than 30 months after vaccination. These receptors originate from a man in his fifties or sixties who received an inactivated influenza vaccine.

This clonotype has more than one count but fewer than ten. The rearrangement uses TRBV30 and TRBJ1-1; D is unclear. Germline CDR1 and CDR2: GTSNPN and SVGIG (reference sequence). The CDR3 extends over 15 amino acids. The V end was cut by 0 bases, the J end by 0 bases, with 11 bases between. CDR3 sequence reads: CAWSVRGHMNTEAFF. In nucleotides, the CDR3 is TGTGCCTGGAGTGTACGCGGTCACATGAACACTGAAGCTTTCTTT.

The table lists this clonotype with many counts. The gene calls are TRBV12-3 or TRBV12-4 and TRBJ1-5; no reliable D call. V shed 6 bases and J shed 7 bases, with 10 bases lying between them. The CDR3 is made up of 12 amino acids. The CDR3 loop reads CASRESGQPQHF. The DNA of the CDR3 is TGTGCCAGCAGGGAGTCTGGGCAGCCCCAGCATTTT.

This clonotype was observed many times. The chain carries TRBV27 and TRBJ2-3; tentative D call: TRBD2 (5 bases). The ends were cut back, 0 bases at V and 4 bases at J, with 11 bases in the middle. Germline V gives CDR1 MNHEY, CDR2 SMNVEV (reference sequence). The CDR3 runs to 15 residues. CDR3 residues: CASSLSWIGADTQYF. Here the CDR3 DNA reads TGTGCCAGCAGTTTATCGTGGATCGGGGCAGATACGCAGTATTTT.

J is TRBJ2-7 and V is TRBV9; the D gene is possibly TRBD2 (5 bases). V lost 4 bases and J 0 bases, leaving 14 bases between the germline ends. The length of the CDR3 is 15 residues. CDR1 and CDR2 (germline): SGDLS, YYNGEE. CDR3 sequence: CASSSQAGNSYEQYF. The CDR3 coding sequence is TGTGCCAGCAGCTCCCAGGCGGGTAACTCCTACGAGCAGTACTTC.

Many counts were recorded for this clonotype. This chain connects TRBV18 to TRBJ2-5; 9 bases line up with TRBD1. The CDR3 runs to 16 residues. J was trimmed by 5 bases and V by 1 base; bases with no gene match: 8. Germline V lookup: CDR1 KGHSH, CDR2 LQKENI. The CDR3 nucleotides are TGTGCCAGCTCACCACGAGGAGGGACAGGGCAGGAGACCCAGTACTTC. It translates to CASSPRGGTGQETQYF.

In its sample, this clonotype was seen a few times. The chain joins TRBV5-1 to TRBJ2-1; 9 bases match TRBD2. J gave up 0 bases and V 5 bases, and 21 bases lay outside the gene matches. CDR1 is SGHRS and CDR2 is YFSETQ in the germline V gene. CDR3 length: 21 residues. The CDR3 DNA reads TGCGCCAGCAGTTCCCCTCCTAGCGGGATTACCCCCGTAAGCTCCTACAATGAGCAGTTCTTC. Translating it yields CASSSPPSGITPVSSYNEQFF.

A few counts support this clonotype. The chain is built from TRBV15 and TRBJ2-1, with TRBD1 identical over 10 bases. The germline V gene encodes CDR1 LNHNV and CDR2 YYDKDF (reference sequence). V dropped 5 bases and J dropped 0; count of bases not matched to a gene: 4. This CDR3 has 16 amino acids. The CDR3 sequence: CATSFGDRGSYNEQFF. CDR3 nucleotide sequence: TGTGCCACCAGCTTCGGGGACAGGGGCTCCTACAATGAGCAGTTCTTC.

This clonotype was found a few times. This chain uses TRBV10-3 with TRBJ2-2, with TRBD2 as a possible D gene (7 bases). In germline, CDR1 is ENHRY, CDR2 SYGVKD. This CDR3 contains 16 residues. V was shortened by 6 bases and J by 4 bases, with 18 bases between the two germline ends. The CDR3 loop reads CAISDWGGPSTGELFF. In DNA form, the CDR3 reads TGTGCCATCAGCGATTGGGGGGGCCCATCCACCGGGGAGCTGTTTTTT.

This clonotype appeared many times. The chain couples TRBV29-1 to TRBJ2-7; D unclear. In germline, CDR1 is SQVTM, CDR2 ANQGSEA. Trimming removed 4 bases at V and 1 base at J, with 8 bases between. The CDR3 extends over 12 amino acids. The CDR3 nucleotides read TGCAGCGTTGGAGCCCCGTCCTACGAGCAGTACTTC. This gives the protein CSVGAPSYEQYF.

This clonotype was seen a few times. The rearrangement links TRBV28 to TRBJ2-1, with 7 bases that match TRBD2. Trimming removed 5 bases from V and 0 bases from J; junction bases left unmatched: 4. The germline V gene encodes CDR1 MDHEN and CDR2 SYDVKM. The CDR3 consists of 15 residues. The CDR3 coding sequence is TGTGCCAGCAGTGGGGGGGTAAACTCCTACAATGAGCAGTTCTTC. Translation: CASSGGVNSYNEQFF.

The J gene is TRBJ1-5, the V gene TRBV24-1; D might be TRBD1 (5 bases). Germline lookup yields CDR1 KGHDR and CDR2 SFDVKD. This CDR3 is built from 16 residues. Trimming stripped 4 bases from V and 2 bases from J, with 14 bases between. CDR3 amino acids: CATSERRERGNQPQHF. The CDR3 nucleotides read TGTGCCACCAGTGAACGCAGGGAGAGGGGCAATCAGCCCCAGCATTTT.

The CDR3 is CASSRNRGKGEKLFF. CDR3 DNA: TGTGCCAGCAGCCGAAACAGGGGGAAAGGTGAAAAACTGTTTTTT. The J gene is TRBJ1-4, the V gene TRBV11-2; 8 bases map to TRBD1. V lost 5 bases, J lost 7 bases, and 9 bases stayed unmatched. Germline CDR1 is SGHAT and CDR2 is FQNNGV. The CDR3 contains 15 residues.

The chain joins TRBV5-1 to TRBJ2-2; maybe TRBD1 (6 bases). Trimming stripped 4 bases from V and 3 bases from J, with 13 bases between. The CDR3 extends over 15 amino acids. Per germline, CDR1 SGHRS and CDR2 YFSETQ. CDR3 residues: CASSIQGSDTGELFF. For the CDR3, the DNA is TGCGCCAGCAGCATACAGGGATCCGACACCGGGGAGCTGTTTTTT.

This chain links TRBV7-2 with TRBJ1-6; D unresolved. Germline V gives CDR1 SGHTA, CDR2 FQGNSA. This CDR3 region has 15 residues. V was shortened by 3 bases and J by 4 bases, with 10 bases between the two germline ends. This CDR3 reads CASSFGQIYNSPLHF. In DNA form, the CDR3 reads TGTGCCAGCAGCTTCGGGCAGATTTATAATTCACCCCTCCACTTT.

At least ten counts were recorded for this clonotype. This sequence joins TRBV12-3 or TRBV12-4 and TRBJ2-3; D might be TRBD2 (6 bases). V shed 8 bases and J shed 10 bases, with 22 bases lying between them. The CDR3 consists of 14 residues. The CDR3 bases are TGTGCCAGCCGCGGAGGGCAGGGAGACACGGCGCAGTATTTT. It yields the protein CASRGGQGDTAQYF.

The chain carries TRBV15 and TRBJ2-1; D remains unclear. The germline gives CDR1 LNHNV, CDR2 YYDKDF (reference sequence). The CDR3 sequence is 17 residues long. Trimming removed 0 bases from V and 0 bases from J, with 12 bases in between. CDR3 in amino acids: CATSREGVGSSYNEQFF. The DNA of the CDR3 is TGTGCCACCAGCAGAGAGGGCGTGGGAAGCTCCTACAATGAGCAGTTCTTC.

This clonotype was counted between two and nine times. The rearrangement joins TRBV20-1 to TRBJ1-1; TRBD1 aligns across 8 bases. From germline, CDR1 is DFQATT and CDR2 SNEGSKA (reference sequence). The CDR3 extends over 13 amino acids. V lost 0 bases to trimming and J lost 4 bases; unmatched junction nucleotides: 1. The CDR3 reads CSARDRGPTEAFF. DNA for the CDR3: TGCAGTGCTAGAGACAGGGGGCCCACTGAAGCTTTCTTT.

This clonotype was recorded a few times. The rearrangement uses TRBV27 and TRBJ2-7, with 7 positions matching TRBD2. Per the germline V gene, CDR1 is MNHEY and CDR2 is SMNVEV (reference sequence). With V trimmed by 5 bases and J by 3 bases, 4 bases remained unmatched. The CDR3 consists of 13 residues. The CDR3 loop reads CASSAGRFYEQYF. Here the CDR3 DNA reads TGTGCCAGCAGTGCCGGGAGGTTCTACGAGCAGTACTTC.